The 27 T cell receptor beta chains reported below all come from one sample, sequenced in a study of PD-1 blockade in classical Hodgkin lymphoma. The data were produced by immunoSEQ multiplex PCR, yet TCRdb's version contains in-frame clones alone and is incomplete. In the table there are approximately 51,000 clones, approximately 70% of which are singletons. Exposure to brentuximab vedotin varied, and each patient had relapsed following autologous stem cell transplantation. Specimen: peripheral blood mononuclear cells (PBMCs), collected before the second cycle of nivolumab. These receptors were collected from a human donor with classical Hodgkin lymphoma.

V and J are TRBV11-2 and TRBJ1-1; 7 positions agree with TRBD1. V shed 5 bases, J shed 0 bases, and the junction held 9 bases outside the gene matches. From germline, CDR1 is SGHAT and CDR2 FQNNGV. CDR3 length: 16 amino acids. In DNA form, the CDR3 reads TGTGCCAGCAGCCCTAAGACCGGGACAGTGAACACTGAAGCTTTCTTT. It yields the protein CASSPKTGTVNTEAFF.

V and J are TRBV7-9 and TRBJ2-1; D is perhaps TRBD1 (6 bases). The CDR3 is made up of 17 amino acids. V lost 5 bases and J lost 0, with 17 bases in between. Germline loops: CDR1 SEHNR, CDR2 FQNEAQ (reference sequence). CDR3 in DNA: TGTGCCAGCAGCGGCGTCACAGGGCAGAGCTCCTACAATGAGCAGTTCTTC. Its protein product is CASSGVTGQSSYNEQFF. The full variable domain, rest sourced from reference TRBV7-9 and TRBJ2-1, is DTGVSQNPRHKITKRGQNVTFRCDPISEHNRLYWYRQTLGQGPEFLTYFQNEAQLEKSRLLSDRFSAERPKGSFSTLEIQRTEQGDSAMYLCASSGVTGQSSYNEQFFGPGTRLTVL.

V is TRBV5-4 and J is TRBJ2-7; perhaps TRBD2 as D (6 bases). Germline CDR1 SGHNT, CDR2 YYREEE (reference sequence). Between the trimmed V and J ends, which lost 1 base and 1 base, there was a span of 12 bases. The CDR3 has 15 amino acids. The chain's CDR3 is CASSLMASVSYEQYF. As DNA, the CDR3 is TGTGCCAGCAGCTTGATGGCTAGCGTATCCTACGAGCAGTACTTC.

V usage is TRBV30 and J usage is TRBJ2-5; 9 bases map to TRBD1. The germline V gene encodes CDR1 GTSNPN and CDR2 SVGIG (reference sequence). Trimming removed 5 bases from V and 5 bases from J; junction bases left unmatched: 3. The CDR3 length is 12 residues. The CDR3 reads CAWSTGGETQYF. For the CDR3, the DNA is TGTGCCTGGTCAACAGGGGGCGAGACCCAGTACTTC.

This clone was observed many times. J is TRBJ2-5 and V is TRBV9; perhaps TRBD2 as D (6 bases). CDR1 and CDR2 (germline): SGDLS, YYNGEE. Trimming pared 0 bases from V and 1 base from J, leaving 10 bases between. This CDR3 comprises 15 residues. The CDR3 reads CASSVAGGRQETQYF. The CDR3 nucleotides are TGTGCCAGCAGCGTAGCCGGGGGTCGCCAAGAGACCCAGTACTTC.

This clone came up once. The chain carries TRBV7-9 and TRBJ2-3, with 11 bases matching TRBD2. CDR3 size: 17 residues. V trimming: 3 bases; J trimming: 2 bases; junction bases outside the gene matches: 7. Looked up from germline, CDR1 is SEHNR and CDR2 is FQNEAQ (reference sequence). CDR3 in amino acids: CASSFRSGLAATDTQYF. DNA of the CDR3: TGTGCCAGCAGCTTCAGATCGGGACTAGCGGCCACAGATACGCAGTATTTT. The whole variable domain, remainder taken from reference TRBV7-9 and TRBJ2-3, is DTGVSQNPRHKITKRGQNVTFRCDPISEHNRLYWYRQTLGQGPEFLTYFQNEAQLEKSRLLSDRFSAERPKGSFSTLEIQRTEQGDSAMYLCASSFRSGLAATDTQYFGPGTRLTVL.

This clone was seen just once. This chain joins TRBV18 and TRBJ2-3; the D call may be TRBD1 or TRBD2 (6 bases each). Germline V lookup: CDR1 KGHSH, CDR2 LQKENI. The CDR3 is 15 residues long. V was shortened by 6 bases and J by 0 bases, with 13 bases between the two germline ends. For the CDR3, the DNA is TGTGCCAGCTCCCTTTGGGGGGCTAGCACAGATACGCAGTATTTT. This encodes CASSLWGASTDTQYF.

V usage is TRBV7-9 and J usage is TRBJ1-2; D not certain. Germline V CDR1 and CDR2: SEHNR, FQNEAQ (reference sequence). V shed 0 bases and J shed 6 bases, with 14 bases lying between them. The CDR3 spans 15 residues. For the CDR3, the DNA is TGTGCCAGCAGCTTAGCTCAAGGGCAGGAGGATGGCTACACCTTC. This codes for CASSLAQGQEDGYTF.

DNA for the CDR3: TGTGCCAGCAGCTTATGGACAGGAGAGACCCAGTACTTC. This gives the protein CASSLWTGETQYF. The chain is built from TRBV7-3 and TRBJ2-5; 7 nucleotides match TRBD1. V shed 2 bases and J 4 bases; nucleotides not matched to a gene: 1. Germline V lookup: CDR1 SGHTA, CDR2 FQGTGA. The CDR3 runs to 13 residues. The variable domain in full, completed from reference TRBV7-3 and TRBJ2-5, reads GAGVSQTPSNKVTEKGKYVELRCDPISGHTALYWYRQSLGQGPEFLIYFQGTGAADDSGLPNDRFFAVRPEGSVSTLKIQRTERGDSAVYLCASSLWTGETQYFGPGTRLLVL.

The chain employs TRBV7-9 and TRBJ2-5, with 10 bases matching TRBD1. The CDR3 sequence is 16 residues long. CDR1 is SEHNR and CDR2 is FQNEAQ in the germline V gene (reference sequence). J was trimmed by 5 bases and V by 5 bases; bases with no gene match: 11. The CDR3 DNA sequence: TGTGCCAGCAGCCAGAGACAGGGGGCCCCAGGGGAGACCCAGTACTTC. It translates to CASSQRQGAPGETQYF.

The chain links TRBV18 to TRBJ2-7, with 7 bases that match TRBD2. This CDR3 region has 13 residues. The germline gives CDR1 KGHSH, CDR2 LQKENI. The V segment lost 4 bases and the J segment 3 bases; nucleotides outside the gene matches: 3. CDR3 sequence (DNA): TGTGCCAGCTCACAGGGACTAAACTACGAGCAGTACTTC. Amino acid sequence: CASSQGLNYEQYF.

The V call is TRBV9, the J call TRBJ2-1; a weak D match, TRBD2 (5 bases). Looked up from germline, CDR1 is SGDLS and CDR2 is YYNGEE. V was cut by 1 base and J by 6 bases, with 5 bases left in between. The CDR3 is 12 amino acids. The CDR3 region is CASSVSGNEQFF. In DNA form, the CDR3 reads TGTGCCAGCAGCGTAAGCGGCAATGAGCAGTTCTTC.

The gene calls are TRBV7-9 and TRBJ1-3; 10 bases match TRBD1. The CDR3 is 13 residues long. Trimming at V came to 5 bases and at J to 7 bases, leaving 2 bases not matched to a gene. The germline CDR1 and CDR2 sequences are SEHNR and FQNEAQ (reference sequence). The CDR3 reads CASSPGQGNTIYF. The CDR3 DNA reads TGTGCCAGCAGCCCGGGACAGGGGAACACCATATATTTT.

The chain has TRBV6-5 and TRBJ2-2; tentatively, D is TRBD2 (6 bases). Germline CDR1 is MNHEY and CDR2 is SVGAGI. CDR3 length equals 13 residues. V was pared by 6 bases and J by 4 bases, with 9 bases between. In DNA, the CDR3 is TGTGCCAGCAGGAACGGGGGCACCGGGGAGCTGTTTTTT. Translation: CASRNGGTGELFF.

This clone came up a few times. The chain employs TRBV7-3 and TRBJ2-7; 7 nucleotides match TRBD1. The CDR3 has 16 amino acids. The germline CDR1 and CDR2 sequences are SGHTA and FQGTGA. V lost 5 bases, J lost 2 bases, and 12 bases stayed unmatched. This CDR3 reads CASSLRFGDRTYEQYF. The CDR3 DNA reads TGTGCCAGCAGCCTGAGGTTTGGGGACAGAACCTACGAGCAGTACTTC. Combining the CDR3 with reference TRBV7-3 and TRBJ2-7 gives the whole variable domain GAGVSQTPSNKVTEKGKYVELRCDPISGHTALYWYRQSLGQGPEFLIYFQGTGAADDSGLPNDRFFAVRPEGSVSTLKIQRTERGDSAVYLCASSLRFGDRTYEQYFGPGTRLTVT.

The rearrangement joins TRBV6-6 to TRBJ2-7; D is unresolved. V was clipped by 4 bases and J by 0 bases, with 10 bases between them. From germline, CDR1 is MNHNY and CDR2 SVGAGI (reference sequence). The CDR3 has 14 amino acids. The CDR3 sequence: CASSFSEDSYEQYF. The CDR3 DNA follows: TGTGCCAGCAGTTTCTCGGAAGACTCCTACGAGCAGTACTTC.

The chain is built from TRBV7-9 and TRBJ1-1; D gene unclear. Germline loops: CDR1 SEHNR, CDR2 FQNEAQ (reference sequence). The V gene lost 0 bases and the J gene lost 3 bases, with 17 bases spanning the gap. The CDR3 consists of 17 residues. The CDR3 DNA follows: TGTGCCAGCAGCTTAGCGGCCCTGGAATGGCGGGACACTGAAGCTTTCTTT. Its protein product is CASSLAALEWRDTEAFF.

The V and J genes are TRBV5-1 and TRBJ2-1; perhaps TRBD1 as D (6 bases). V lost 0 bases to trimming and J lost 4 bases, with 8 bases between them. This CDR3 comprises 14 residues. Germline CDR1 and CDR2: SGHRS and YFSETQ. The CDR3 loop is CASSLEGGYNEQFF. In DNA form, the CDR3 reads TGCGCCAGCAGCTTGGAAGGGGGTTACAATGAGCAGTTCTTC.

The chain recombines TRBV5-3 with TRBJ1-1, with D perhaps matching TRBD1 (6 bases). TRBV5-3 is an open reading frame whose function is uncertain. CDR3 length equals 15 residues. Trimming removed 0 bases at V and 5 bases at J, with 14 bases between. CDR3 loop: CARSLVYRVSTEAFF. CDR3 bases: TGTGCCAGAAGCTTGGTTTACAGGGTGAGTACTGAAGCTTTCTTT.

This clone turned up a few times. The chain uses TRBV6-5 and TRBJ1-3; D is ambiguous. Looked up from germline, CDR1 is MNHEY and CDR2 is SVGAGI. V gave up 2 bases and J gave up 1 base, with 6 bases separating them. The CDR3 contains 14 residues. The CDR3: CASSYGSSGNTIYF. DNA of the CDR3: TGTGCCAGCAGTTACGGCAGTTCTGGAAACACCATATATTTT.

The rearrangement links TRBV6-5 to TRBJ2-7; either TRBD1 or TRBD2 may fit D (5 bases each). Germline-derived CDR1 and CDR2 are MNHEY and SVGAGI. The CDR3 runs 13 residues. Deletions cut 5 bases from V and 2 bases from J, with 10 bases between. Here the CDR3 DNA reads TGTGCCAGCAGTACCGGGGCGGCCTACGAGCAGTACTTC. This sequence encodes CASSTGAAYEQYF.

For this clone: Other DNA sequences in this sample translate to the same CDR3. The chain uses TRBV9 and TRBJ2-3; no firm D call. V lost 4 bases and J 2 bases, leaving 11 bases between the germline ends. Germline V CDR1 and CDR2: SGDLS, YYNGEE. The length of the CDR3 is 14 residues. CDR3 in amino acids: CASSPRLITDTQYF. The CDR3 bases are TGTGCCAGCAGCCCCCGTTTAATCACAGATACGCAGTATTTT. Supplemented by reference TRBV9 and TRBJ2-3, the full variable domain reads DSGVTQTPKHLITATGQRVTLRCSPRSGDLSVYWYQQSLDQGLQFLIQYYNGEERAKGNILERFSAQQFPDLHSELNLSSLELGDSALYFCASSPRLITDTQYFGPGTRLTVL.

This clone was detected once. This chain uses TRBV27 with TRBJ2-4, with a tentative D call TRBD1 (7 bases). With 6 bases removed from V and 1 base from J, the gap between germline ends came to 10 bases. Germline loops: CDR1 MNHEY, CDR2 SMNVEV (reference sequence). The CDR3 length is 14 residues. The CDR3: CASRSGGAKNIQYF. CDR3 DNA: TGTGCCAGCAGGTCAGGGGGGGCCAAAAACATTCAGTACTTC.

The sample holds a few counts of this clone. The J gene is TRBJ2-7, the V gene TRBV7-9; D not certain. The ends were cut back, 8 bases at V and 0 bases at J, with 8 bases in the middle. Germline values: CDR1 SEHNR, CDR2 FQNEAQ (reference sequence). This CDR3 has 12 residues. The CDR3 DNA sequence: TGTGCCAGCCATACGAGCTCCTACGAGCAGTACTTC. It yields the protein CASHTSSYEQYF.

This clone has more than one count but fewer than ten. The chain couples TRBV10-3 to TRBJ2-7; the D gene is possibly TRBD1 (6 bases). V dropped 0 bases and J dropped 2 bases, with 11 bases sitting between them. CDR1 and CDR2 (germline): ENHRY, SYGVKD. The CDR3 sequence is 15 residues long. This chain's CDR3 is CAISESAGATYEQYF. For the CDR3, the DNA is TGTGCCATCAGTGAGTCAGCAGGGGCTACCTACGAGCAGTACTTC.

This chain links TRBV5-1 with TRBJ2-5; D uncertain. The germline V gene has CDR1 SGHRS and CDR2 YFSETQ. The CDR3 spans 14 residues. Trimming took 1 base from V and 3 from J, leaving 10 bases between them. This CDR3 reads CASSLWYSEETQYF. CDR3 DNA: TGCGCCAGCAGCTTGTGGTACTCCGAAGAGACCCAGTACTTC.

This chain connects TRBV6-5 to TRBJ1-2; no reliable D call. The germline V gene has CDR1 MNHEY and CDR2 SVGAGI. Trimming shortened V by 6 bases and J by 8 bases, and 10 bases separated the two germline ends. The CDR3 sequence is 11 residues long. The CDR3 DNA sequence: TGTGCCAGCAGAGGGTTTTTCGGCTACACCTTC. Protein: CASRGFFGYTF.